This entry concerns a single T cell receptor (beta chain). A few counts support this clone. This receptor's antigen is unknown. No base qualities exist here, and no much larger clone lies one base off it. The CDR3 regions of human TCRbeta chains were analyzed by immunosequencing. Under the source paper's analysis protocol: TCRs in the repertoires were compared against a reference library of SARS-CoV-2-specific TCRs that had been generated with the MIRA antigen-specificity platform. Breadth meant the fraction of unique TCRs that were SARS-CoV-2-associated, whereas depth meant the fraction of total T cells that were SARS-CoV-2-associated. Using the MIRA data, each spike-specific TCR was mapped to the spike region that the TCR reacts to and placed in a CD4 or CD8 class. Log10-transformed breadth and depth values were compared by one-way ANOVA with Sidak's multiple comparisons tests. The table was pulled from immuneACCESS by TCRdb, which kept in-frame rearrangements only. Such tables lose some clones; where checked, under half of the loss comes from unresolved V genes, and the rest has no known cause. The V and J calls and clone size come from that table; D and trimming were worked out from the DNA. The sample table shows 95,000 to 150,000 clones, and about 90% are seen once. Approximately 2.6% of the sample rests with the top ten.

These data belong to a study of T cell responses to AZD1222 COVID-19 vaccine (dated by TCRdb to about 2021). Context from the whole study: A total of about 240 trial participants underwent TCR sequencing, of whom some 210 received two doses of AZD1222 and some 25 received two doses of the MenACWY control vaccine. Trial participants were enrolled into age subgroups of 18-55, 56-69 and 70-plus years, which contained around 150, 29 and 61 TCR-sequenced participants, respectively.

This specimen's time point label, interpreted: about 28 days (+/-7) after the second vaccine dose. AZD1222 recipients whose second dose came at about 4 weeks and those whose second dose came at about 12 weeks were combined into one group, since spike-specific TCR depth and breadth did not differ between the two schedules. Samples from vaccinated people were obtained from the UK trials COV001 and COV002, which included a single-blind randomized controlled phase 2/3 trial of AZD1222 (ChAdOx1 nCoV-19) in healthy adults. For TCRbeta chain sequencing, PBMC samples were collected from trial participants at day 0 and at day 28 after the second dose. Paper-wide results and their limitations: After two AZD1222 doses, both the breadth and the depth of spike-specific TCRs were significantly higher than at day 0 and than in MenACWY recipients. The 56-69-year group was small, and its depth increase did not reach significance, likely because of low power. Conclusions about previously exposed vaccinees were limited because only a handful of AZD1222 recipients were SARS-CoV-2 seropositive at baseline. Reportedly, almost half of the unique spike-specific TCRs recognized epitopes lying outside the regions that are mutated in the B.1.351 and B.1.1.7 variants. Participants were mostly white British, with more females than males. The authors suggested clonal diversity may have been underestimated. Because no samples from the day 14 peak response were available, repertoires could be characterized only after the peak T cell response. The vaccine-associated CD4 TCRs covered the entire spike protein, and the dominant responses fell in regions 160-218 and 743-854.

The receptor was isolated from an adult who received the AZD1222 COVID-19 vaccine. Sequenced here: peripheral blood, sampled 28 days after the second AZD1222 dose.

CDR3 loop: CASSSRAAGSYEQYF. The DNA sequence follows: TGTGCCAGCAGCTCCCGGGCCGCGGGAAGCTACGAGCAGTACTTC. This receptor chain uses TRBV7-2 and TRBJ2-7; the D segment could be TRBD2, given 6 matching bases. The CDR3 runs 15 residues from the cysteine to the phenylalanine. Only the CDR3 region is kept as DNA, spanning 45 bases read in frame from base 1. Cut back by 4 bases and 3 bases, the V and J ends lie 16 bases apart. For CDR1 and CDR2, the germline V gene lists SGHTA and FQGNSA.